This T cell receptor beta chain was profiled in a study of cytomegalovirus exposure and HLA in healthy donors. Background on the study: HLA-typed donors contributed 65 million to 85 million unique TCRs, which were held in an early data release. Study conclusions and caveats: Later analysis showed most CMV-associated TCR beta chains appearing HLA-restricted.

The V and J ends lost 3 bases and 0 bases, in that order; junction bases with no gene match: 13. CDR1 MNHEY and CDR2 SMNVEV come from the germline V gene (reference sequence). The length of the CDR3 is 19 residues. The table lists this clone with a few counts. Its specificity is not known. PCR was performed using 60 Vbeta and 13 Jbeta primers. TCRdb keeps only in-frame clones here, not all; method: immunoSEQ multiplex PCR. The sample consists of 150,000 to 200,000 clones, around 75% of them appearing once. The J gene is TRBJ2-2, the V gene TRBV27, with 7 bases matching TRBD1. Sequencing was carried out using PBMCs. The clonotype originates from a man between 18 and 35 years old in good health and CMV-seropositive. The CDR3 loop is CASSFQPLPGQPNTGELFF. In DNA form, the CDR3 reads TGTGCCAGCAGTTTCCAACCCCTACCGGGACAGCCGAACACCGGGGAGCTGTTTTTT.